A selection of T cell receptor beta chains follows, all from one sample in a study of T cells after yellow fever vaccination. TCRdb ran MiXCR on the 5' RACE reads and lists one entry per CDR3 protein. The table includes about 340,000 distinct CDR3 sequences, under 15% detected once. The sequencing here drew on CD4+ T cells sorted from PBMCs, taken 15 days after the yellow fever booster vaccination. Receptor source: a young man who received the YFV17D yellow fever vaccine. CDR3s include the opening cysteine and the closing phenylalanine or tryptophan. D genes are given only for firm matches. Not every row has a clone size; where given, it reads once, few, many or a size class.

size	J	V	D	CDR3	DNA
NA	TRBJ2-5	TRBV2	NA	CASGRSNQETQYF	TGTGCCAGCGGTCGGAGTAACCAAGAGACCCAGTACTTC
NA	TRBJ1-1	TRBV7-3	NA	CASSPRASNTEAFF	TGTGCCAGCAGCCCCCGGGCGAGCAACACTGAAGCTTTCTTT
NA	TRBJ2-1	TRBV4-3	NA	CASSPQKEANEQFF	TGCGCCAGCAGCCCCCAGAAGGAAGCCAATGAGCAGTTCTTC
few	TRBJ2-3	TRBV4-3	NA	CASSQGNSGPEGTDTQYF	TGCGCCAGCAGCCAAGGGAACTCGGGACCGGAAGGGACAGATACGCAGTATTTT
NA	TRBJ1-1	TRBV20-1	TRBD1	CSAPQGMGDTEAFF	TGCAGTGCTCCACAGGGGATGGGGGACACTGAAGCTTTCTTT
few	TRBJ2-4	TRBV7-2	NA	CASSLAGAENIQYF	TGTGCCAGCAGCTTGGCGGGGGCCGAAAACATTCAGTACTTC
NA	TRBJ1-2	TRBV5-1	NA	CASSPGEGLGGYTF	TGCGCCAGCAGCCCAGGGGAGGGGCTGGGTGGCTACACCTTC
NA	TRBJ2-7	TRBV10-1	NA	CASSESWAYEQYF	TGCGCCAGCAGTGAGAGCTGGGCCTACGAGCAGTACTTC
many	TRBJ2-7	TRBV12-3/TRBV12-4	TRBD2	CASSAPLAGFTYEQYF	TGTGCCAGCAGTGCGCCACTAGCGGGGTTCACCTACGAGCAGTACTTC
NA	TRBJ2-1	TRBV25-1	NA	CASSEVTASSYNEQFF	TGTGCCAGCAGTGAAGTAACGGCGAGCTCCTACAATGAGCAGTTCTTC
few	TRBJ2-1	TRBV7-9	NA	CASSITSQGKQFF	TGTGCCAGCAGCATAACATCTCAGGGGAAGCAGTTCTTC
few	TRBJ1-1	TRBV20-1	NA	CSASRTQNTEAFF	TGCAGTGCTAGTCGGACACAGAACACTGAAGCTTTCTTT
NA	TRBJ2-7	TRBV20-1	NA	CSARPLVRGSLLGEQYF	TGCAGTGCTAGGCCTCTCGTCCGGGGGTCCCTTTTGGGGGAGCAGTACTTC
NA	TRBJ2-5	TRBV5-1	NA	CASSESPPGIGQETQYF	TGCGCCAGCAGCGAATCCCCCCCAGGGATTGGGCAAGAGACCCAGTACTTC
NA	TRBJ1-2	TRBV5-1	NA	CASQQGRDYGYTF	TGCGCCAGTCAACAGGGCCGGGACTATGGCTACACCTTC
NA	TRBJ1-1	TRBV19	NA	CASSTWGVEAFF	TGTGCCAGTAGTACTTGGGGGGTGGAAGCTTTCTTT
NA	TRBJ2-6	TRBV7-9	NA	CASTSWDSGANVLTF	TGTGCCAGCACCTCTTGGGACTCTGGGGCCAACGTCCTGACTTTC
many	TRBJ2-3	TRBV12-3/TRBV12-4	TRBD1	CASSLQDRGPDTQYF	TGTGCCAGCAGCTTACAGGACAGGGGCCCAGATACGCAGTATTTT
NA	TRBJ2-3	TRBV20-1	NA	CSAVRGPDTQYF	TGCAGTGCGGTCAGGGGACCCGATACGCAGTATTTT
many	TRBJ2-5	TRBV5-1	NA	CASRPGTPRKETQYF	TGCGCCAGCAGGCCCGGGACCCCTCGCAAAGAGACCCAGTACTTC
NA	TRBJ2-2	TRBV5-1	TRBD1	CASSQGQGRTGELFF	TGCGCCAGCAGCCAGGGACAGGGTCGCACCGGGGAGCTGTTTTTT
few	TRBJ2-2	TRBV7-7	NA	CASSLAMNTGELFF	TGTGCTAGCAGCTTGGCTATGAACACCGGGGAGCTGTTTTTT
few	TRBJ2-7	TRBV5-5	NA	CASSFSGGRGSYEQYF	TGTGCCAGCAGCTTCTCAGGTGGCAGGGGTTCCTACGAGCAGTACTTC
NA	TRBJ2-3	TRBV29-1	TRBD2	CSVDSGGSTDTQYF	TGCAGCGTTGACAGCGGGGGGAGCACAGATACGCAGTATTTT
few	TRBJ1-1	TRBV5-1	NA	CASSLIGPGREAFF	TGCGCCAGCAGCTTAATTGGTCCGGGGCGTGAAGCTTTCTTT
NA	TRBJ1-4	TRBV7-8	NA	CASSVGGGNEKLFF	TGTGCCAGCAGCGTGGGGGGTGGTAATGAAAAACTGTTTTTT
few	TRBJ2-6	TRBV6-2/TRBV6-3	NA	CASRQGGPGANVLTF	TGTGCCAGCAGACAAGGGGGGCCTGGGGCCAACGTCCTGACTTTC
NA	TRBJ2-5	TRBV27	NA	CASRAWGAGLETQYF	TGTGCCAGCAGAGCCTGGGGGGCGGGTTTGGAGACCCAGTACTTC
NA	TRBJ2-3	TRBV5-1	TRBD1	CASSEGQGTGEGDTQYF	TGCGCCAGCAGCGAGGGACAGGGAACAGGCGAGGGAGATACGCAGTATTTT
few	TRBJ2-3	TRBV24-1	NA	CATSVRGDTQYF	TGTGCCACCAGTGTAAGGGGAGATACGCAGTATTTT
few	TRBJ1-2	TRBV20-1	NA	CSAGDWTGGYTF	TGCAGTGCTGGGGATTGGACGGGAGGCTACACCTTC
few	TRBJ1-4	TRBV5-5	TRBD1	CASSNRDRGTNEKLFF	TGTGCCAGCAGCAACCGGGACAGGGGAACTAATGAAAAACTGTTTTTT
NA	TRBJ2-5	TRBV7-2	TRBD2	CASSLAASGGASQETQYF	TGTGCCAGCAGCTTAGCGGCTAGCGGGGGGGCTAGCCAAGAGACCCAGTACTTC
few	TRBJ1-6	TRBV3-1	NA	CASSQVRAGSSPLHF	TGTGCCAGCAGCCAAGTTCGGGCAGGTTCTTCACCCCTCCACTTT
many	TRBJ1-1	TRBV28	NA	CASSLHTEAFF	TGTGCCAGCAGTTTACACACTGAAGCTTTCTTT
NA	TRBJ1-2	TRBV20-1	TRBD1	CSARGQGNNYGYTF	TGCAGTGCAAGAGGACAGGGGAATAACTATGGCTACACCTTC
NA	TRBJ1-5	TRBV12-3/TRBV12-4	NA	CASSLTGVQPQHF	TGTGCCAGCAGTTTAACGGGAGTTCAGCCCCAGCATTTT
many	TRBJ2-7	TRBV30	TRBD2	CAWSVLAGSYEQYF	TGTGCCTGGAGTGTCTTAGCGGGTTCCTACGAGCAGTACTTC
NA	TRBJ2-5	TRBV15	TRBD1	CATSRDGQGQETQYF	TGTGCCACCAGCAGAGATGGACAGGGTCAAGAGACCCAGTACTTC
NA	TRBJ1-1	TRBV7-9	NA	CASSLVLADGEAFF	TGTGCCAGCAGCTTAGTACTTGCGGACGGTGAAGCTTTCTTT
few	TRBJ1-4	TRBV15	TRBD1	CATSRDRGAEKLFF	TGTGCCACCAGCAGAGACAGGGGGGCTGAAAAACTGTTTTTT
many	TRBJ1-5	TRBV7-2	NA	CASSYDGGRQPQHF	TGTGCCAGCAGCTACGATGGGGGCCGGCAGCCCCAGCATTTT
NA	TRBJ2-3	TRBV9	TRBD2	CASSIQPLAGGDTQYF	TGTGCCAGCAGCATTCAACCGCTAGCGGGGGGTGATACGCAGTATTTT
NA	TRBJ1-2	TRBV7-9	NA	CASSLEAGLNYGYTF	TGTGCCAGCAGCTTAGAGGCAGGGTTGAACTATGGCTACACCTTC
NA	TRBJ1-4	TRBV5-1	NA	CASSLDRGWGEKLFF	TGCGCCAGCAGCTTGGATCGGGGTTGGGGTGAAAAACTGTTTTTT
many	TRBJ2-3	TRBV3-1	TRBD2	CASGAGRTDTQYF	TGTGCCAGCGGAGCGGGGCGTACAGATACGCAGTATTTT
few	TRBJ1-2	TRBV6-5	TRBD1	CASSYVGQGGSYTF	TGTGCCAGCAGTTACGTAGGACAGGGAGGGAGCTACACCTTC
few	TRBJ2-1	TRBV14	TRBD1	CASSHRGQAYNEQFF	TGTGCCAGCAGCCACAGGGGGCAGGCCTACAATGAGCAGTTCTTC
few	TRBJ2-2	TRBV4-2	NA	CASSPEGGVGMGELFF	TGTGCCAGCAGCCCGGAAGGAGGGGTAGGGATGGGGGAGCTGTTTTTT
few	TRBJ1-5	TRBV5-1	NA	CASSLAGSPGAQHF	TGCGCCAGCAGCTTGGCCGGGTCCCCAGGGGCCCAGCATTTT
NA	TRBJ2-1	TRBV5-4	TRBD1	CASSQPGQGARSYNEQFF	TGTGCCAGCAGCCAGCCGGGACAGGGGGCAAGGTCCTACAATGAGCAGTTCTTC